The subject of this entry is one T cell receptor (beta chain). The CDR3 has 12 amino acids. The V segment lost 10 bases and the J segment 3 bases; nucleotides outside the gene matches: 5. Looked up from germline, CDR1 is MGHDK and CDR2 is SYGVNS. TCRdb's copy holds only in-frame clones and misses some; the assay was immunoSEQ multiplex PCR. Seen here are 150,000 or so clones, 87% observed once, and the top ten hold approximately 4.3%. The data were obtained in a study of blood T cell repertoires in COVID-19. Overall study: Researchers got acute and convalescent COVID-19 samples from the United States, Italy and Spain. T cells, B-cell-depleted T cells, or PBMCs supplied cDNA or gDNA.

The sequence derives from a woman between 40 and 55 years old who had been exposed to COVID-19. The sequenced material came from PBMCs or T cells enriched from blood (not recorded which). J is TRBJ2-7 and V is TRBV25-1; 8 bases align to TRBD1. This CDR3 is CATGTGLYEQYF. The CDR3 DNA reads TGTGCCACCGGGACAGGCCTCTACGAGCAGTACTTC.